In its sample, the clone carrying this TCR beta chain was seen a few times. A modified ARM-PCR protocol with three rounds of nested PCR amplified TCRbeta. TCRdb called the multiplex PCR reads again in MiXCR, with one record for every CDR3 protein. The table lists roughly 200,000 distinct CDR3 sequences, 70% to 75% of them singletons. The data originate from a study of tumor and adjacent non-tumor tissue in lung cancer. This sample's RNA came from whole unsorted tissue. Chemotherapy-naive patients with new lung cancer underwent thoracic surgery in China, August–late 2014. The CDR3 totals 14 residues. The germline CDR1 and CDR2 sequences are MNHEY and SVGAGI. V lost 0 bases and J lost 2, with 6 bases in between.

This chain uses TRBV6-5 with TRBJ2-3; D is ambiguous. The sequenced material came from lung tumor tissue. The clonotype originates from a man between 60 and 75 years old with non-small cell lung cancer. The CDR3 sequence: CASSYSAITDTQYF. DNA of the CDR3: TGTGCCAGCAGTTACTCCGCCATCACAGATACGCAGTATTTT.